Below, 30 T cell receptor beta chains from the same sample are listed, as sequenced in a study of CD8 T cells in Susac syndrome. The RNA, roughly 0.5 to 1 ug, was put through reverse transcription using random hexamers. In TCRdb, the immunoSEQ multiplex PCR reads were re-called with MiXCR into one record per CDR3 protein. Of some 300,000 distinct CDR3 sequences listed, about 82% are singletons. The sample comprised CD8+ T cells from PBMCs. The receptors derive from a human donor with multiple sclerosis.

This sequence joins TRBV5-4 and TRBJ1-1, with 7 positions matching TRBD1. V shed 4 bases, J shed 4 bases, and the junction held 10 bases outside the gene matches. The length of the CDR3 is 15 residues. Germline V gene lookup returns CDR1 SGHNT and CDR2 YYREEE (reference sequence). CDR3 bases: TGTGCCAGCAGCCCCAGAGGACAGGAAGGCACTGAAGCTTTCTTT. It specifies CASSPRGQEGTEAFF.

The V and J genes are TRBV6-2 or TRBV6-3 and TRBJ2-7, with D perhaps TRBD1 or TRBD2 (5 bases each). V lost 6 bases and J lost 5, with 26 bases in between. The CDR3 extends over 17 amino acids. Looked up from germline, CDR1 is MNHEY and CDR2 is SVGEGT. The CDR3: CASRSLTGASVGNEQYF. The DNA for the CDR3 is TGTGCCAGCAGATCACTCACCGGGGCCTCAGTAGGCAACGAGCAGTACTTC.

CDR3 nucleotide sequence: TGTGCCATCAGTGAGAAGGGAGGGGACACTGAAGCTTTCTTT. Translated: CAISEKGGDTEAFF. The chain has TRBV10-3 and TRBJ1-1; possibly TRBD1 for D (5 bases). CDR3 length equals 14 residues. The germline gives CDR1 ENHRY, CDR2 SYGVKD. V was pared by 2 bases and J by 3 bases, with 10 bases between.

This chain links TRBV7-6 with TRBJ2-7; no clear D gene. CDR1 SGHVS and CDR2 FNYEAQ come from the germline V gene. The CDR3 has 12 residues. V lost 4 bases and J lost 3, with 7 bases in between. CDR3 amino acids: CASSSTDYEQYF. The CDR3 region has the DNA TGTGCCAGCAGCTCCACGGACTACGAGCAGTACTTC.

The V gene is TRBV6-6, the J gene TRBJ2-3, with 8 bases lining up with TRBD2. The germline gives CDR1 MNHNY, CDR2 SVGAGI (reference sequence). There are 13 residues in the CDR3. Trimming at V came to 8 bases and at J to 5 bases, leaving 6 bases not matched to a gene. The CDR3 bases are TGTGCCAGCCTCACGGGGGGGGAAGATACGCAGTATTTT. The encoded protein is CASLTGGEDTQYF.

This clonotype was seen repeatedly, ten times or more. The rearrangement joins TRBV11-3 to TRBJ1-2; D is uncertain. Germline V gene sequence: CDR1 SGHNT, CDR2 YENEEA. V was shortened by 0 bases and J by 4 bases, with 12 bases between the two germline ends. The CDR3 sequence is 15 residues long. This chain's CDR3 is CASSLDVTGGYGYTF. The CDR3 DNA reads TGTGCCAGCAGCTTAGATGTGACGGGAGGCTATGGCTACACCTTC.

The chain couples TRBV6-2 or TRBV6-3 to TRBJ2-7; no reliable D call. V was pared by 4 bases and J by 6 bases, with 7 bases between. This CDR3 comprises 11 residues. Germline V gene lookup returns CDR1 MNHEY and CDR2 SVGEGT. The CDR3 DNA follows: TGTGCCAGCAGTTGGTCGACCGAGCAGTACTTC. Encoded protein: CASSWSTEQYF.

This clonotype was recorded once. This chain joins TRBV7-9 and TRBJ2-7, with no clear D. V was cut by 7 bases and J by 4 bases, with 14 bases left in between. CDR1 is SEHNR, CDR2 FQNEAQ, per germline (reference sequence). The CDR3 is 13 amino acids. CDR3 DNA: TGTGCCAGCAAACGCAAAGACGAATACGAGCAGTACTTC. This codes for CASKRKDEYEQYF.

This rearrangement joins TRBV12-3 or TRBV12-4 to TRBJ2-7; D not certain. Trimming pared 6 bases from V and 0 bases from J, leaving 12 bases between. The CDR3 is made up of 14 amino acids. In DNA form, the CDR3 reads TGTGCCAGCAGCCCCAACAGCCTCTCCTACGAGCAGTACTTC. Amino acid sequence: CASSPNSLSYEQYF.

This clonotype was detected only once. The chain links TRBV24-1 to TRBJ1-5, with no clear D. With 1 base removed from V and 3 bases from J, the gap between germline ends came to 9 bases. This CDR3 has 15 amino acids. Germline loops: CDR1 KGHDR, CDR2 SFDVKD. The CDR3 DNA follows: TGTGCCACCAGTGATTTACCCAGGTTCAATCAGCCCCAGCATTTT. Translated, it gives CATSDLPRFNQPQHF.

The chain has TRBV29-1 and TRBJ1-4; D is possibly TRBD1 (5 bases). The CDR3 contains 17 residues. CDR1 and CDR2 from the germline V gene are SQVTM and ANQGSEA. The V and J ends lost 2 bases and 3 bases respectively, with 19 bases between them. The CDR3 nucleotides read TGCAGCGTTGAATTAGATCAGGGAGGGAGACCTAATGAAAAACTGTTTTTT. It codes for CSVELDQGGRPNEKLFF.

This clonotype was seen a handful of times. The CDR3 sequence is CASSLVPGDTEAFF. The CDR3, as DNA: TGCGCCAGCAGCCTTGTTCCGGGGGACACTGAAGCTTTCTTT. J is TRBJ1-1 and V is TRBV4-1; possibly TRBD1 for D (5 bases). Germline lookup yields CDR1 MGHRA and CDR2 YSYEKL. CDR3 length: 14 amino acids. Trimming pared 4 bases from V and 3 bases from J, leaving 12 bases between.

This clonotype has only one observation. The chain couples TRBV7-9 to TRBJ2-3, with TRBD1 identical over 8 bases. The CDR3 extends over 15 amino acids. Germline V CDR1 and CDR2: SEHNR, FQNEAQ (reference sequence). J was trimmed by 2 bases and V by 5 bases; bases with no gene match: 6. The CDR3 DNA reads as TGTGCCAGCAGCCCACAGGACAGGGACACAGATACGCAGTATTTT. Encoded protein: CASSPQDRDTDTQYF.

This chain uses TRBV28 with TRBJ2-5; D unclear. Trimming took 2 bases from V and 3 from J, leaving 7 bases between them. Germline V gene sequence: CDR1 MDHEN, CDR2 SYDVKM. CDR3 length: 13 amino acids. The CDR3 here is CASSLMVEETQYF. The DNA of the CDR3 is TGTGCCAGCAGTTTAATGGTAGAAGAGACCCAGTACTTC.

The chain has TRBV6-5 and TRBJ1-1; 12 bases agree with TRBD1. Germline V gene lookup returns CDR1 MNHEY and CDR2 SVGAGI. The ends lost 0 bases at V and 7 bases at J; junction bases unmatched: 3. The length of the CDR3 is 15 residues. Here the CDR3 reads CASSYSGTGGREAFF. In DNA, the CDR3 is TGTGCCAGCAGTTACTCGGGGACAGGGGGCCGTGAAGCTTTCTTT.

The chain joins TRBV28 to TRBJ1-2; no clear D gene. The V gene's germline CDR1 is MDHEN and CDR2 SYDVKM. V lost 3 bases to trimming and J lost 6 bases, with 2 bases between them. This CDR3 is built from 10 residues. Here the CDR3 reads CASSLDGYTF. Here the CDR3 DNA reads TGTGCCAGCAGTTTGGATGGCTACACCTTC.

This sequence joins TRBV30 and TRBJ1-2; D remains ambiguous. V was pared by 2 bases and J by 4 bases, with 8 bases between. Germline V lookup: CDR1 GTSNPN, CDR2 SVGIG (reference sequence). The CDR3 sequence is 12 residues long. The chain's CDR3 is CAWSPSGYGYTF. As DNA, the CDR3 is TGTGCCTGGAGTCCCTCGGGCTATGGCTACACCTTC.

The rearrangement joins TRBV29-1 to TRBJ2-1; no clear D gene. Trimming pared 7 bases from V and 0 bases from J, leaving 13 bases between. CDR1 and CDR2 (germline): SQVTM, ANQGSEA. The CDR3 loop spans 14 amino acids. CDR3 bases: TGCAGCGCAACCGGCTTCCTCTCCTACAATGAGCAGTTCTTC. It is translated as CSATGFLSYNEQFF.

The chain combines TRBV20-1 with TRBJ2-7; tentative D call: TRBD1 (5 bases). The CDR3 has 15 residues. V dropped 0 bases and J dropped 3 bases, with 15 bases sitting between them. In germline, CDR1 is DFQATT, CDR2 SNEGSKA (reference sequence). CDR3 nucleotides: TGCAGTGCTAGAGATAAGGGGCTGGAACACTACGAGCAGTACTTC. Encoded protein: CSARDKGLEHYEQYF.

This clonotype was recorded a few times. The gene calls are TRBV7-2 and TRBJ2-1; weak D call: TRBD1 (5 bases). Germline V CDR1 and CDR2: SGHTA, FQGNSA. The V end was cut by 3 bases, the J end by 8 bases, with 17 bases between. CDR3 length: 15 amino acids. The CDR3 region has the DNA TGTGCCAGCAGCTTGGGGCTCTATCGCGAGGATGAGCAGTTCTTC. This sequence encodes CASSLGLYREDEQFF.

This rearrangement joins TRBV7-6 to TRBJ2-7, with 7 nucleotides matching TRBD2. This CDR3 is built from 15 residues. V shed 2 bases and J 2 bases; nucleotides not matched to a gene: 6. CDR1 is SGHVS, CDR2 FNYEAQ, per germline. The CDR3 sequence: CASSLFSGGTYEQYF. The DNA of the CDR3 is TGTGCCAGCAGCTTATTTTCGGGAGGAACCTACGAGCAGTACTTC.

V is TRBV30 and J is TRBJ2-5; D is uncertain. This CDR3 comprises 14 residues. CDR1 is GTSNPN, CDR2 SVGIG, per germline (reference sequence). Trimming stripped 0 bases from V and 0 bases from J, with 8 bases between. CDR3 nucleotides: TGTGCCTGGAGTGTACAGCCCCACCAAGAGACCCAGTACTTC. Protein product: CAWSVQPHQETQYF.

The chain employs TRBV19 and TRBJ2-7; 11 bases are shared with TRBD1. Looked up from germline, CDR1 is LNHDA and CDR2 is SQIVND (reference sequence). The CDR3 contains 12 residues. Unmatched junction bases numbered 3, after V lost 10 bases and J lost 4 bases. CDR3 amino acids: CATGTGGYEQYF. As DNA, the CDR3 is TGTGCCACCGGGACAGGGGGGTACGAGCAGTACTTC.

Only one count was recorded for this clonotype. This chain uses TRBV27 with TRBJ1-1, with 7 bases matching TRBD1. Germline V gene lookup returns CDR1 MNHEY and CDR2 SMNVEV (reference sequence). The CDR3 has 14 amino acids. V dropped 0 bases and J dropped 8; count of bases not matched to a gene: 6. Here the CDR3 reads CASSLSKGGSEAFF. CDR3 coding DNA: TGTGCCAGCAGTTTATCCAAAGGGGGCTCGGAAGCTTTCTTT.

CDR3 nucleotide sequence: TGTGCCAGCAGTTTACTCGGACTAGCGGAAGATTACGAGCAGTACTTC. It yields the protein CASSLLGLAEDYEQYF. J is TRBJ2-7 and V is TRBV28, with 10 bases identical to TRBD2. Germline assignment: CDR1 MDHEN and CDR2 SYDVKM. V was pared by 2 bases and J by 4 bases, with 8 bases of the junction left unmatched. This CDR3 has 16 residues.

This clonotype was seen only once. The chain is built from TRBV12-5 and TRBJ1-3, with 9 bases that match TRBD1. This CDR3 spans 20 amino acids. CDR1 is LGHNT and CDR2 is FRNRAP in the germline V gene. The junction had 14 bases not matched to a gene; V was cut back by 2 bases and J by 0 bases. The CDR3 DNA reads as TGTGCTAGTGGTTTGCCCCGATCCGGGACAGGGACTCGCTCTGGAAACACCATATATTTT. Amino acid sequence: CASGLPRSGTGTRSGNTIYF.

The chain is built from TRBV19 and TRBJ1-2; no definite D call. Per germline, CDR1 LNHDA and CDR2 SQIVND (reference sequence). CDR3 size: 15 residues. Trimming took 1 base from V and 6 from J, leaving 15 bases between them. The CDR3 DNA reads as TGTGCCAGTAGTATAGTTCCCCTCGGCAGTGATGGCTACACCTTC. This sequence encodes CASSIVPLGSDGYTF.

V is TRBV20-1 and J is TRBJ2-3; tentative D call: TRBD2 (6 bases). This CDR3 spans 13 amino acids. V lost 4 bases, J lost 4 bases, and 12 bases lay in between. CDR1 and CDR2 from the germline V gene are DFQATT and SNEGSKA (reference sequence). The DNA for the CDR3 is TGCAGTGCTAAGCGAGGAGGGTCAGATACGCAGTATTTT. Protein product: CSAKRGGSDTQYF.

The chain joins TRBV29-1 to TRBJ2-2; D possibly matches TRBD1 or TRBD2 (5 bases each). V lost 0 bases and J 7 bases, leaving 21 bases between the germline ends. The CDR3 length is 17 residues. Germline values: CDR1 SQVTM, CDR2 ANQGSEA. CDR3 DNA: TGCAGCGTTGAAGATGCGGGCGTGCCCCCAGGGATCGGGGAGCTGTTTTTT. It is translated as CSVEDAGVPPGIGELFF.

This chain joins TRBV27 and TRBJ2-1; TRBD2 aligns across 9 bases. From germline, CDR1 is MNHEY and CDR2 SMNVEV (reference sequence). V gave up 8 bases and J gave up 8 bases; unmatched junction bases: 4. The CDR3 consists of 12 residues. The CDR3 spells CASAGLAYEQFF. The CDR3 nucleotides read TGTGCCAGCGCGGGACTAGCCTATGAGCAGTTCTTC.